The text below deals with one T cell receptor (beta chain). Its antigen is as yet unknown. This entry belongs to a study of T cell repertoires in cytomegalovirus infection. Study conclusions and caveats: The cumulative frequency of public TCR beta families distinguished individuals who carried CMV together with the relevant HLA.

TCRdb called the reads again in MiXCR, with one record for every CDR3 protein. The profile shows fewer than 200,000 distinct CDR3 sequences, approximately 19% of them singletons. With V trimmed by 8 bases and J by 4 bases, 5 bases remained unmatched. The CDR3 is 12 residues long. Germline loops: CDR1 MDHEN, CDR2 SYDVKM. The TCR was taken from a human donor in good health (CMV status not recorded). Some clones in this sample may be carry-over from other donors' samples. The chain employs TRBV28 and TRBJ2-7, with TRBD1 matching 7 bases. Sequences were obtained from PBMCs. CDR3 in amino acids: CASGRGLYEQYF. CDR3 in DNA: TGTGCCAGCGGAAGGGGGCTTTACGAGCAGTACTTC.